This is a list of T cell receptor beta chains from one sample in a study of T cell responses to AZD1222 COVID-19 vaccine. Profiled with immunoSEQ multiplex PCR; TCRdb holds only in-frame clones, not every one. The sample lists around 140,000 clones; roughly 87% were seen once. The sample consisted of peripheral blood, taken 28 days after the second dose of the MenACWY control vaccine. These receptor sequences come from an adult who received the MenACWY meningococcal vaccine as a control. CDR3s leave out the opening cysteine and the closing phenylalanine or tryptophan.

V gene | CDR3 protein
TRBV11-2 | ASSSILRGARGNTIY
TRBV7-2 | ASSLLRQRNSPLH
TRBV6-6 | ASSRLGLAADEQF
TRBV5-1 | ASSPRQASGANVLT
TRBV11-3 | ASSPDSYEQY
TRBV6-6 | ASSSTGQGRSGYT
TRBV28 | ASSSTSGTGSYEQY
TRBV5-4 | ASSQGQGASYGYT
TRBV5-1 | ASSLGGTEYWNYGYT
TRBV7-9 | ASSHSDYEQY
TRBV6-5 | ASSSRTARMAYT
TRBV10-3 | AIRGRDRTIYEQY
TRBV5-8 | ASSWGQNNQPQH
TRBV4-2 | ASSQVPVGRTEAF
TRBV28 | ASRTEPDGYT
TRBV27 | ASSLSRDRTNYGYT